This TCR beta chain was captured by sequencing in a study of CD8+ T cells in alopecia areata. Study-wide results and caveats: Scalp lesions, especially in alopecia totalis/universalis, had higher clonality than normal scalp.

Germline V gene lookup returns CDR1 SGDLS and CDR2 YYNGEE. CDR3 length: 15 amino acids. V was pared by 4 bases and J by 4 bases, with 14 bases between. This clone was counted a few times. The antigen remains undetermined. The sequencing template was cDNA reverse transcribed from extracted RNA. TCRdb's table, derived via immunoSEQ multiplex PCR, lists solely in-frame clones and lacks some. The data show about 150,000 clones, less than 65% seen once. The TCR comes from a human donor in good health. The chain recombines TRBV9 with TRBJ2-2, with TRBD2 as a possible D gene (5 bases). What was sequenced was CD8+ T cells sorted from blood. CDR3 protein: CASSPGNPVTGELFF. The CDR3 DNA sequence: TGTGCCAGCAGCCCCGGGAACCCGGTCACCGGGGAGCTGTTTTTT.